This T cell receptor (beta chain) was documented in a study of sequential checkpoint blockade in melanoma. Whole-study context: After both sequences, patients received maintenance nivolumab.

Assay: immunoSEQ multiplex PCR; the TCRdb copy retains only in-frame clones and omits some. The repertoire holds approximately 12,000 clones, with approximately 76% as singletons. The CDR3 sequence is 17 residues long. Germline V lookup: CDR1 SGHDT, CDR2 YYEEEE. With 5 bases clipped from V and 11 bases from J, the junction kept 23 bases outside the gene matches. Treatment reported: randomized to nivolumab then ipilimumab (arm A) or the reverse (arm B). From thawed PBMCs, live CD3+CD8+ cells negative for CD19 and CD56 were sorted. This receptor was identified in a human patient with melanoma. Some clones in this sample may be carry-over from other donors' samples. Sequences were derived from CD8+ T cells sorted from blood (inferred from file names), sampled from a patient given nivolumab and ipilimumab in sequence. The chain joins TRBV5-6 to TRBJ2-5; TRBD1 agrees at 8 bases. The CDR3 here is CASRQDREELVLERQYF. The CDR3 DNA is TGTGCCAGCAGACAGGACAGGGAGGAACTTGTCTTGGAACGACAGTACTTC.